These 4 T cell receptor beta chains were all obtained from the same sample, sequenced in a study of tumor-infiltrating T cells and Merkel cell polyomavirus. Study details: The T cells studied were CD8+ and recognized the Merkel cell polyomavirus KLL epitope.

Profiling relied on immunoSEQ multiplex PCR, and the TCRdb table lists in-frame clones only, not all of them. The table records 20,000 to 30,000 clones, around nine tenths of them present only once. Every patient's tumor was robustly positive for Merkel cell polyomavirus Large T antigen on immunohistochemistry. Sequenced: lymph node tissue. The source is a man in his fifties with Merkel cell carcinoma.

J is TRBJ2-7 and V is TRBV28, with TRBD1 as a possible D gene (6 bases). CDR1 is MDHEN, CDR2 SYDVKM, per germline. The CDR3 extends over 17 amino acids. Trimming shortened V by 5 bases and J by 1 base, and 21 bases separated the two germline ends. This CDR3 is CASSPANRVGISYEQYF. CDR3 nucleotides: TGTGCCAGCAGTCCAGCTAACAGGGTAGGAATATCCTACGAGCAGTACTTC.

This sequence joins TRBV7-6 and TRBJ2-3; the D is unclear. The germline V gene encodes CDR1 SGHVS and CDR2 FNYEAQ. The CDR3 has 15 residues. Trimming pared 2 bases from V and 0 bases from J, leaving 9 bases between. The CDR3 nucleotides are TGTGCCAGCAGCTTATTCGAGAGTAGCACAGATACGCAGTATTTT. Translating gives CASSLFESSTDTQYF.

V and J are TRBV5-4 and TRBJ2-2; 15 positions match TRBD2. This CDR3 contains 19 residues. Germline CDR1 is SGHNT and CDR2 is YYREEE (reference sequence). Trimming at V came to 4 bases and at J to 1 base, leaving 8 bases not matched to a gene. The CDR3 DNA is TGTGCCAGCAGCCCACCTCCGGGACTAGCGGGGGGGAACACCGGGGAGCTGTTTTTT. Its translation is CASSPPPGLAGGNTGELFF.

The chain carries TRBV18 and TRBJ2-2, with 7 bases identical to TRBD1. The junction had 10 bases not matched to a gene; V was cut back by 4 bases and J by 5 bases. The CDR3 extends over 16 amino acids. Looked up from germline, CDR1 is KGHSH and CDR2 is LQKENI. CDR3 amino acids: CASSRLGGRRTGELFF. Written as DNA, the CDR3 is TGTGCCAGCTCACGCCTAGGGGGCCGGAGAACCGGGGAGCTGTTTTTT.